This T cell receptor beta chain stems from a study of blood T cell repertoires in COVID-19. Study in general: Spain, Italy and the United States supplied samples that represented acute and convalescent COVID-19. PBMCs, B-cell-depleted T cells, or T cells were the source of the cDNA or gDNA that made up the material.

The CDR3 has 13 amino acids. Germline CDR1 MDHEN, CDR2 SYDVKM. The V and J ends lost 2 bases and 10 bases respectively, with 12 bases between them. Study processing details: Cell counts per sample came from amplifying reference gene primers. Here immunoSEQ multiplex PCR was the method, and the copy in TCRdb shows in-frame clones only, minus some. D and trimming come from the DNA, and the V and J calls and clone size come from that table. The sample comprises 25,000 to 35,000 clones, over 90% of which are singletons, and about 13% rests with the top ten. This sequence joins TRBV28 and TRBJ1-5, with no clear D. Sequencing was done on a sample of peripheral blood. This TCR was recovered from a human donor in a cohort sampled during active COVID-19. In nucleotides, the CDR3 is TGTGCCAGCAGTTTAACACGGGATAGTCCCCAGCATTTT. This encodes CASSLTRDSPQHF.